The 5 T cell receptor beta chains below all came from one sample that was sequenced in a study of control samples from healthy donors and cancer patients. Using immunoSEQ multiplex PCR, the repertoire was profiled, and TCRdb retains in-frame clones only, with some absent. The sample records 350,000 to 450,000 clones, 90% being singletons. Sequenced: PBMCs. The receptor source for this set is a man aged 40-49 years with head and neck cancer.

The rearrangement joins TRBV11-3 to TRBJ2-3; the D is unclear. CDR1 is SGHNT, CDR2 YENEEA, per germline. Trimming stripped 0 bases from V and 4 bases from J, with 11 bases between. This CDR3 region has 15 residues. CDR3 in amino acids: CASSLDTNWADTQYF. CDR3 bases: TGTGCCAGCAGCTTAGATACTAACTGGGCAGATACGCAGTATTTT.

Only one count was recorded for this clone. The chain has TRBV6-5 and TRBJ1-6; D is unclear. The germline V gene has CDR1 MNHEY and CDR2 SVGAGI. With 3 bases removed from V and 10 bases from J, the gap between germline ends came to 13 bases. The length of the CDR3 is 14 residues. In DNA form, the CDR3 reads TGTGCCAGCAGTTATGCGTCAAGAGGCTCACCCCTCCACTTT. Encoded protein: CASSYASRGSPLHF.

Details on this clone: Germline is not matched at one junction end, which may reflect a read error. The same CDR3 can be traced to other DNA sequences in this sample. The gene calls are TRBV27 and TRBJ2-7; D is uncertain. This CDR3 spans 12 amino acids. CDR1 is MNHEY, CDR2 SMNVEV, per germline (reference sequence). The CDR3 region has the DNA TGCGCCAGTCTAGACTCCAGCTACGAGCAGTACTTC. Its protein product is CASLDSSYEQYF.

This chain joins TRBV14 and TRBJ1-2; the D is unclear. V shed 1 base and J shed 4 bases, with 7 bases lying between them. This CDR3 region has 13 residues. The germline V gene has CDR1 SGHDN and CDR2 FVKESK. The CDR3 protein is CASSQASSYGYTF. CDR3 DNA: TGTGCCAGCAGCCAAGCTAGTTCCTATGGCTACACCTTC.

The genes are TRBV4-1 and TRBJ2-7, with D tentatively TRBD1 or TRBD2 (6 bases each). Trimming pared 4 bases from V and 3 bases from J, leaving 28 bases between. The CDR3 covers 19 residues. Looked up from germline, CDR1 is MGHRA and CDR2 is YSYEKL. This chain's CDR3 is CASSRALGQPQTGLYEQYF. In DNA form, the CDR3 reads TGCGCCAGCAGCCGAGCACTCGGACAGCCACAGACGGGACTCTACGAGCAGTACTTC.